This TCR beta chain was sequenced for a study of human T cells and chemical hapten exposure. The CDR3 consists of 14 residues. Looked up from germline, CDR1 is SGHTA and CDR2 is FQGTGA. V gave up 5 bases and J gave up 7 bases, with 15 bases separating them. The library tagged each cDNA molecule with unique molecular identifiers. TCRdb analysed the RACE reads with MiXCR anew, one entry per CDR3 protein. The data hold some 200,000 distinct CDR3 sequences, with around 30% observed a single time. Noted time point: pre-sensitization, week 0. Treatment of the sample: therapeutic diphenylcyclopropenone sensitization with weekly scalp DPC.

The sequence was collected from a woman aged 25 to 39 with alopecia areata. Some clones in this sample may be carry-over from other donors' samples. The rearrangement uses TRBV7-3 and TRBJ2-1, with D perhaps TRBD2 (6 bases). Material: whole blood, obtained in connection with sensitization to the hapten diphenylcyclopropenone (DPC). CDR3 in amino acids: CASSPLGGRNEQFF. The CDR3 nucleotides are TGTGCCAGCAGCCCCCTAGGAGGGCGGAATGAGCAGTTCTTC.